This T cell receptor (beta chain) was observed in a study of control samples from healthy donors and cancer patients. Libraries were prepared by immunoSEQ multiplex PCR; TCRdb keeps only in-frame clonotypes and omits some of them. The sample carries 150,000 or so clones, approximately 92% recorded once. Trimming took 0 bases from V and 7 from J; bases not matched to a gene: 6. Looked up from germline, CDR1 is MNHNY and CDR2 is SVGAGI (reference sequence). This CDR3 has 16 amino acids. V gene TRBV6-6 combines with J gene TRBJ1-3, with TRBD1 identical over 10 bases. The sequence was collected from a man aged 18 to 30 in good health. The sequencing sample was made of blood. CDR3 coding DNA: TGTGCCAGCAGTTACTCGGGACAGGGGAGATGGAACACCATATATTTT. Protein product: CASSYSGQGRWNTIYF.